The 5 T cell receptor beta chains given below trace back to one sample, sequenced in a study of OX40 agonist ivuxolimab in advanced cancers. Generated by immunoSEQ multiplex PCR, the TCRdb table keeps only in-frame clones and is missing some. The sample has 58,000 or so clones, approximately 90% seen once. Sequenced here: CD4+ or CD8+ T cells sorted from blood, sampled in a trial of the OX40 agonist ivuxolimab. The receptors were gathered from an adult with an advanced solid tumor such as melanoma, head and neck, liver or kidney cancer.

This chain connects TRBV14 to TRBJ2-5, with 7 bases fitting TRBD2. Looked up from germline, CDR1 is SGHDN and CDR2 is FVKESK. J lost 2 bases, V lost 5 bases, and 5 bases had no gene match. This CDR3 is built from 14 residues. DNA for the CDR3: TGTGCCAGCAGCGGTCCGGGACTACAAGAGACCCAGTACTTC. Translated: CASSGPGLQETQYF.

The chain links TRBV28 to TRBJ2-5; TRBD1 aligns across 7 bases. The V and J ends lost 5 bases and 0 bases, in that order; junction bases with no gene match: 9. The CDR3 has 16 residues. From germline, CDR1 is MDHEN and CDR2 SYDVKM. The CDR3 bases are TGTGCCAGCAGTGCCACCGGGACAGTAAACCAAGAGACCCAGTACTTC. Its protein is CASSATGTVNQETQYF.

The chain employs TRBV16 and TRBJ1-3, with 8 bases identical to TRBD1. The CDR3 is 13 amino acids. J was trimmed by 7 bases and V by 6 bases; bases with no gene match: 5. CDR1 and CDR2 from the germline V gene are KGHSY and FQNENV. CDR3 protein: CASSKGQANTIYF. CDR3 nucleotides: TGTGCCAGCAGTAAGGGACAGGCGAACACCATATATTTT.

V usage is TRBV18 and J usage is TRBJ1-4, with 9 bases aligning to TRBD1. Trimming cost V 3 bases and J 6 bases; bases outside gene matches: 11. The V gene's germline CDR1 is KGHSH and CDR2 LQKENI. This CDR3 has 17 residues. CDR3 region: CASSPGQGAATDEKLFF. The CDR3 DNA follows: TGTGCCAGCTCACCGGGACAGGGTGCGGCCACCGATGAAAAACTGTTTTTT.

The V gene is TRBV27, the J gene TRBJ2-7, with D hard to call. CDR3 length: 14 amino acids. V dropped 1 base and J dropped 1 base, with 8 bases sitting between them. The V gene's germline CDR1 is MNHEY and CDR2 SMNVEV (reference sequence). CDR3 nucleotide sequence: TGTGCCAGCAGTTTATTCGGCGGATCCTACGAGCAGTACTTC. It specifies CASSLFGGSYEQYF.